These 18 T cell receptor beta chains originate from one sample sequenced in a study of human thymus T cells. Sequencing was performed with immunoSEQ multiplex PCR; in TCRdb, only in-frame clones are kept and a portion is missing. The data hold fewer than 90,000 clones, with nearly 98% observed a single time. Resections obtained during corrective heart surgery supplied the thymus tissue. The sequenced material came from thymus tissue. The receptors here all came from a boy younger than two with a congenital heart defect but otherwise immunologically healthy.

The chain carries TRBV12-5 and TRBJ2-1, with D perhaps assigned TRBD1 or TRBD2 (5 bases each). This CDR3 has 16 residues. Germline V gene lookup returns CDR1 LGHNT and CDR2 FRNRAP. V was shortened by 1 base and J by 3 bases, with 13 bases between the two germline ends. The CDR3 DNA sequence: TGTGCTAGTGGTTTGGGGCACCGGGACGGCTACAATGAGCAGTTCTTC. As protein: CASGLGHRDGYNEQFF. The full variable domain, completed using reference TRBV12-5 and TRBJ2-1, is DARVTQTPRHKVTEMGQEVTMRCQPILGHNTVFWYRQTMMQGLELLAYFRNRAPLDDSGMPKDRFSAEMPDATLATLKIQPSEPRDSAVYFCASGLGHRDGYNEQFFGPGTRLTVL.

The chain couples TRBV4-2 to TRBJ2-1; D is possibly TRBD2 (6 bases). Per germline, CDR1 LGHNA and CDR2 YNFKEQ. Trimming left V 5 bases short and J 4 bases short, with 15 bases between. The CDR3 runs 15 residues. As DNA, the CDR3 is TGTGCCAGCAGCGTTCTAGCGCCCTCTTACAATGAGCAGTTCTTC. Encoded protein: CASSVLAPSYNEQFF.

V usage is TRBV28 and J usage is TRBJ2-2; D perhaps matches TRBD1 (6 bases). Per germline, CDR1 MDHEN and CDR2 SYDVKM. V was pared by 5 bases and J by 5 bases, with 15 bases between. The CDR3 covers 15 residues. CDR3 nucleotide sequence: TGTGCCAGCAGTCAGAGCAACAGGGAAACCGGGGAGCTGTTTTTT. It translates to CASSQSNRETGELFF.

The CDR3 nucleotides read TGCGCCAGCAGCTTGACAAAAACTCCTACCCGGGGAGATACGCAGTATTTT. Encoded protein: CASSLTKTPTRGDTQYF. V usage is TRBV5-1 and J usage is TRBJ2-3; weak D call: TRBD2 (5 bases). Germline CDR1 is SGHRS and CDR2 is YFSETQ. The V end was cut by 1 base, the J end by 5 bases, with 20 bases between. This CDR3 contains 17 residues. The full variable domain, in which reference TRBV5-1 and TRBJ2-3 provide the parts outside the CDR3, is KAGVTQTPRYLIKTRGQQVTLSCSPISGHRSVSWYQQTPGQGLQFLFEYFSETQRNKGNFPGRFSGRQFSNSRSEMNVSTLELGDSALYLCASSLTKTPTRGDTQYFGPGTRLTVL.

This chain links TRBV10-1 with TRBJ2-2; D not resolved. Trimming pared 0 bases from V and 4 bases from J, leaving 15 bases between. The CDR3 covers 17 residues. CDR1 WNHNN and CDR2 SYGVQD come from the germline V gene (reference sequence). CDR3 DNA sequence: TGCGCCAGCAGTGAGTCCGGCAAAGGAGTGAGCACCGGGGAGCTGTTTTTT. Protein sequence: CASSESGKGVSTGELFF.

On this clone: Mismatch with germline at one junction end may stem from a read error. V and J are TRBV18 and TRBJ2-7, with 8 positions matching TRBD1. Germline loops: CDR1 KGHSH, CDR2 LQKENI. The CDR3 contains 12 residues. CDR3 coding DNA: TGTGCCAGCTCACCACCGGGACAGGAAGGTGAATTC. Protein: CASSPPGQEGEF.

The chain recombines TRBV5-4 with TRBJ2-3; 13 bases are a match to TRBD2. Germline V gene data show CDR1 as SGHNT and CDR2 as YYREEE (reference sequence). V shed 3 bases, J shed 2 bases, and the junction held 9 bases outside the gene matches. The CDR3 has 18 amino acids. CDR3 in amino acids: CASSSAGTSGANTDTQYF. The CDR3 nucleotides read TGTGCCAGCAGCTCAGCCGGGACTAGCGGGGCCAACACAGATACGCAGTATTTT. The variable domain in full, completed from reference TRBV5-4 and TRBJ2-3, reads ETGVTQSPTHLIKTRGQQVTLRCSSQSGHNTVSWYQQALGQGPQFIFQYYREEENGRGNFPPRFSGLQFPNYSSELNVNALELDDSALYLCASSSAGTSGANTDTQYFGPGTRLTVL.

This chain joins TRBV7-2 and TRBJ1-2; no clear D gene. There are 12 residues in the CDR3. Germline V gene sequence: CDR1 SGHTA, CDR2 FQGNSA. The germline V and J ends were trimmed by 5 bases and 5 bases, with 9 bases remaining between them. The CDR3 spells CASSRDGYGYTF. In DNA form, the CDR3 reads TGTGCCAGCAGCAGAGACGGATATGGCTACACCTTC.

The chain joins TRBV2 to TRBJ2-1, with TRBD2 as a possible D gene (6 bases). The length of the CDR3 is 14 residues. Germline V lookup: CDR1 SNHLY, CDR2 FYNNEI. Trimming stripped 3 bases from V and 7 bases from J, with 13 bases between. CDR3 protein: CASSEGGDRNEQFF. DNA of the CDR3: TGTGCCAGCAGTGAGGGGGGAGATAGGAATGAGCAGTTCTTC. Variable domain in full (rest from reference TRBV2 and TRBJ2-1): EPEVTQTPSHQVTQMGQEVILRCVPISNHLYFYWYRQILGQKVEFLVSFYNNEISEKSEIFDDQFSVERPDGSNFTLKIRSTKLEDSAMYFCASSEGGDRNEQFFGPGTRLTVL.

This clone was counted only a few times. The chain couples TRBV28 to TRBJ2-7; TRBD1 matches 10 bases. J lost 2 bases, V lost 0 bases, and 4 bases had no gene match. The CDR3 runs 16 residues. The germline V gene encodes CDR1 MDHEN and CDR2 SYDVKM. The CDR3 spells CASSLWRGQGTYEQYF. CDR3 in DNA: TGTGCCAGCAGTTTATGGCGGGGACAGGGGACCTACGAGCAGTACTTC.

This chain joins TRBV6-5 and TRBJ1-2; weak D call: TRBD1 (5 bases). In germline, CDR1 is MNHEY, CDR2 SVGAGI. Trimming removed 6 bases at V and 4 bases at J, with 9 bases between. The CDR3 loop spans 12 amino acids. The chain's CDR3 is CASRQAPYGYTF. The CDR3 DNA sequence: TGTGCCAGCAGACAGGCACCCTATGGCTACACCTTC.

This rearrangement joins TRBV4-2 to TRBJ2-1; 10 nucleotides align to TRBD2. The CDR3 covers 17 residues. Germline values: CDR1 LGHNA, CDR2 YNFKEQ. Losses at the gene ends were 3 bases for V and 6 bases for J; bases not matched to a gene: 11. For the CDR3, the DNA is TGTGCCAGCAGCCATATAGCGGGGGGCCTCCCACTCAATGAGCAGTTCTTC. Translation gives CASSHIAGGLPLNEQFF.

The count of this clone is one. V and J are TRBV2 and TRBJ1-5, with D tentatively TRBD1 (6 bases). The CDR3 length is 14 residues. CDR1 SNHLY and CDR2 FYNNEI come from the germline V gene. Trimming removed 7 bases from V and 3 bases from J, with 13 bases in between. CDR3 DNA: TGTGCCAGCAATCCCCGACAGGCCAATCAGCCCCAGCATTTT. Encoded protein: CASNPRQANQPQHF.

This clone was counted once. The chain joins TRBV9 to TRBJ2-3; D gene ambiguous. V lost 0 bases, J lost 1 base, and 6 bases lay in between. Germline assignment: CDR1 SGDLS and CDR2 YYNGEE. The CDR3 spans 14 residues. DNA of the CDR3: TGTGCCAGCAGCGTAGGTCTGTGCACAGATACGCAGTATTTT. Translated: CASSVGLCTDTQYF.

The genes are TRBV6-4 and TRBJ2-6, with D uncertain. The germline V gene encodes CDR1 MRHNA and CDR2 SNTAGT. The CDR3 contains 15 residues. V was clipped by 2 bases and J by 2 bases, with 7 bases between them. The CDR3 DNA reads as TGTGCCAGCAGTGACCCTACCCCTGGGGCCAACGTCCTGACTTTC. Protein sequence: CASSDPTPGANVLTF.

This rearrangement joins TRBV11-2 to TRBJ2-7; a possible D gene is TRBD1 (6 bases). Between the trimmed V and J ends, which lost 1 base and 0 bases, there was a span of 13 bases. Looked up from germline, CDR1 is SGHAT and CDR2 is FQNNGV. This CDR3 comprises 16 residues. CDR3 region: CASSLVQGPSSYEQYF. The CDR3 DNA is TGTGCCAGCAGCTTAGTTCAGGGGCCGAGCTCCTACGAGCAGTACTTC.

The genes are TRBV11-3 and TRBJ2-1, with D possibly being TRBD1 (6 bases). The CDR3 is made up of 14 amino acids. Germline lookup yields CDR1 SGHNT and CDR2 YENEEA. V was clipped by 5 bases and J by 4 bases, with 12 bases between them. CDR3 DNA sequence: TGTGCCAGCAGCCCGGGGACAAAATACAATGAGCAGTTCTTC. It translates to CASSPGTKYNEQFF.

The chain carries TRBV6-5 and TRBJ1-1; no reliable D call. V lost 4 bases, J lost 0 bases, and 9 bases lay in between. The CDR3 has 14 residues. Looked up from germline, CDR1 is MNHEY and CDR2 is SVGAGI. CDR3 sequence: CASSLEVVNTEAFF. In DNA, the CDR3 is TGTGCCAGCAGTTTGGAGGTAGTGAACACTGAAGCTTTCTTT.